Listed below are T cell receptor beta chains from one sample, sequenced in a study of T cells in Graves' hyperthyroidism and ophthalmopathy. TCRdb re-analysed the multiplex PCR reads in MiXCR, keeping a single row per CDR3 protein. The top ten hold around 13% of the sample, which has 500,000 to 650,000 distinct CDR3 sequences, 13% to 15% seen once. Source material: blood. Every receptor here comes from a woman aged 40 to 49 with Graves' hyperthyroidism. Each CDR3 is given with its conserved first and last residue. The D gene is left open where the match is weak. The size field is filled for only some rows; it gives once, few, many or a size class.

v_call	j_call	clone_size	d_call	cdr3_aa	cdr3_nt
TRBV9	TRBJ2-7	.	.	CASSVASGIVYEQYF	TGTGCCAGCAGCGTAGCTTCCGGGATTGTCTACGAGCAGTACTTC
TRBV2	TRBJ1-3	.	.	CASSEGGNTIYF	TGTGCCAGCAGTGAGGGAGGAAACACCATATATTTT
TRBV20-1	TRBJ2-3	many	TRBD1	CSARRTGVTDTQYF	TGCAGTGCCAGAAGGACAGGGGTCACAGATACGCAGTATTTT
TRBV6-2/TRBV6-3	TRBJ2-1	many	TRBD1	CASRTGIPRYNEQFF	TGTGCCAGCAGGACAGGGATCCCCCGTTACAATGAGCAGTTCTTC
TRBV7-2	TRBJ2-3	many	TRBD2	CASRAGGTDTQYF	TGTGCCAGCAGAGCGGGAGGAACAGATACGCAGTATTTT
TRBV4-1	TRBJ2-1	few	TRBD2	CASSQAKAGTSFKDEQFF	TGCGCCAGCAGCCAAGCAAAGGCCGGGACTAGTTTTAAAGATGAGCAGTTCTTC
TRBV5-1	TRBJ1-1	many	.	CASSSQPTPTEAFF	TGCGCCAGCAGCTCCCAGCCGACGCCCACTGAAGCTTTCTTT
TRBV3-1	TRBJ2-7	many	.	CASSHKYEQYF	TGTGCCAGCAGCCACAAATACGAGCAGTACTTC
TRBV5-1	TRBJ2-3	.	TRBD1	CASRDRGDGTDTQYF	TGCGCCAGCAGGGACAGGGGAGATGGCACAGATACGCAGTATTTT
TRBV20-1	TRBJ2-7	.	TRBD2	CSAVSTSGRPNEQYF	TGCAGTGCTGTATCGACTAGCGGGAGACCCAACGAGCAGTACTTC
TRBV19	TRBJ2-7	few	.	CASSNFRVTKHYEQYF	TGTGCCAGTAGTAATTTTCGCGTGACGAAGCACTACGAGCAGTACTTC
TRBV28	TRBJ2-7	many	TRBD2	CASSATSGPSYEQYF	TGTGCCAGCAGTGCAACTAGCGGACCCTCCTACGAGCAGTACTTC
TRBV20-1	TRBJ2-6	.	.	CSAKEGVNSGANVLTF	TGCAGTGCTAAAGAGGGGGTAAACTCTGGGGCCAACGTCCTGACTTTC
TRBV6-2/TRBV6-3	TRBJ2-1	.	.	CASRRSGVRIYNEQFF	TGTGCCAGCAGGCGATCGGGAGTGAGGATTTACAATGAGCAGTTCTTC
TRBV2	TRBJ2-5	many	.	CASSVRTGLETQYF	TGTGCCAGCAGTGTTCGAACAGGGTTAGAGACCCAGTACTTC
TRBV28	TRBJ2-2	many	TRBD1	CASSYPRDRVNTGELFF	TGTGCCAGCAGTTACCCTAGGGACAGGGTTAACACCGGGGAGCTGTTTTTT
TRBV2	TRBJ2-7	.	TRBD1	CASSPARTGGLYEQYF	TGTGCCAGCAGCCCAGCACGGACAGGGGGGCTCTACGAGCAGTACTTC
TRBV5-1	TRBJ2-5	.	.	CASSFAGWETQYF	TGCGCCAGCAGCTTTGCAGGTTGGGAGACCCAGTACTTC
TRBV3-1	TRBJ1-6	many	.	CASSQDRGLESPLHF	TGTGCCAGCAGCCAAGACAGGGGATTGGAGTCACCCCTCCACTTT
TRBV28	TRBJ2-1	many	.	CASRGGFINEQFF	TGTGCCAGCAGGGGGGGCTTCATCAATGAGCAGTTCTTC
TRBV28	TRBJ2-7	many	.	CASSQAGGGSYEQYF	TGTGCCAGCAGCCAAGCTGGGGGCGGCTCCTACGAGCAGTACTTC
TRBV29-1	TRBJ2-2	.	.	CSVVPSKPGNTGELFF	TGCAGCGTTGTGCCTAGCAAGCCGGGGAACACCGGGGAGCTGTTTTTT
TRBV7-9	TRBJ2-7	few	.	CASSSGTSLTPYEQYF	TGTGCCAGCAGCTCCGGGACATCCCTCACCCCCTACGAGCAGTACTTC
TRBV10-3	TRBJ2-4	many	.	CAISESGNIQYF	TGTGCCATCAGTGAGTCTGGGAACATTCAGTACTTC
TRBV3-1	TRBJ2-1	many	TRBD2	CASSQDPGGLGGSSYNEQFF	TGTGCCAGCAGCCAAGATCCGGGGGGTCTGGGCGGGAGCTCCTACAATGAGCAGTTCTTC
TRBV12-3/TRBV12-4	TRBJ2-1	many	.	CASSHSGSSYNEQFF	TGTGCCAGCAGCCACAGCGGTAGCTCCTACAATGAGCAGTTCTTC
TRBV29-1	TRBJ1-2	few	TRBD1	CSAGGGQGTTGYTF	TGCAGCGCTGGAGGGGGACAGGGCACGACTGGCTACACCTTC
TRBV20-1	TRBJ2-7	many	.	CSARDLGTYSYEQYF	TGCAGTGCTAGAGATCTCGGGACGTACTCCTACGAGCAGTACTTC
TRBV2	TRBJ2-7	many	TRBD2	CASSDGTRYEQYF	TGTGCCAGCAGTGACGGGACTAGGTACGAGCAGTACTTC
TRBV9	TRBJ1-1	.	.	CASSVAGDNTEAFF	TGTGCCAGCAGCGTAGCTGGTGATAACACTGAAGCTTTCTTT
TRBV18	TRBJ2-1	.	.	CASSGTASYNEQFF	TGTGCCAGCTCAGGCACAGCCTCCTACAATGAGCAGTTCTTC
TRBV24-1	TRBJ2-3	.	TRBD2	CATSPRTSGSTDTQYF	TGTGCCACCAGTCCACGGACTAGCGGGAGCACAGATACGCAGTATTTT
TRBV28	TRBJ1-3	many	.	CASSLSGTAGNTIYF	TGTGCCAGCAGTTTATCTGGGACGGCCGGAAACACCATATATTTT
TRBV5-1	TRBJ1-5	.	.	CASSATGTLNQPQHF	TGCGCCAGCAGCGCAACCGGGACACTAAATCAGCCCCAGCATTTT
TRBV12-3/TRBV12-4	TRBJ1-1	many	TRBD1	CASSPLRQGPNTEAFF	TGTGCCAGCAGTCCACTAAGACAGGGCCCGAACACTGAAGCTTTCTTT
TRBV9	TRBJ2-1	.	.	CASSPQTGQSSYNEQFF	TGTGCCAGCAGCCCACAAACGGGACAAAGCTCCTACAATGAGCAGTTCTTC
TRBV30	TRBJ2-3	.	TRBD2	CAWRDLAGGLRDTQYF	TGTGCCTGGAGGGACTTAGCGGGAGGGTTAAGAGATACGCAGTATTTT
TRBV10-3	TRBJ2-3	many	TRBD1	CAIKGARQGATDTQYF	TGTGCCATCAAAGGAGCGCGACAGGGGGCCACAGATACGCAGTATTTT
TRBV28	TRBJ1-2	many	TRBD1	CASSLCVTWDRGGLDYGYTF	TGTGCCAGCAGTTTATGCGTTACTTGGGACAGGGGCGGATTGGACTATGGCTACACCTTC
TRBV7-9	TRBJ2-2	few	.	CASSLGGRGGELFF	TGTGCCAGCAGCTTAGGAGGTCGGGGCGGGGAGCTGTTTTTT
TRBV28	TRBJ1-2	few	.	CASSLLGGDYGYTF	TGTGCCAGCAGTTTATTGGGGGGCGATTATGGCTACACCTTC
TRBV2	TRBJ2-3	few	TRBD2	CASSLRASGRAGLGTDTQYF	TGTGCCAGCAGCCTAAGGGCTAGCGGGAGGGCCGGGTTGGGCACAGATACGCAGTATTTT
TRBV20-1	TRBJ2-1	many	TRBD2	CSATSREGSYNEQFF	TGCAGTGCTACATCTCGGGAGGGTTCCTACAATGAGCAGTTCTTC
TRBV3-1	TRBJ1-2	many	.	CASSQEFSGNLNYGYTF	TGTGCCAGCAGCCAAGAGTTTTCGGGCAACTTGAACTATGGCTACACCTTC
TRBV5-1	TRBJ1-2	many	.	CASSLAGLNGYTF	TGCGCCAGCAGCTTAGCAGGCTTAAATGGCTACACCTTC
TRBV2	TRBJ2-2	many	.	CASRGVQNTGELFF	TGTGCCAGCAGGGGGGTCCAAAACACCGGGGAGCTGTTTTTT
TRBV7-9	TRBJ2-3	many	.	CASSFGRTSTDTQYF	TGTGCCAGCAGCTTTGGGAGGACCAGCACAGATACGCAGTATTTT
TRBV12-3/TRBV12-4	TRBJ1-1	many	.	CASSLGVRAFF	TGTGCCAGCAGTTTGGGGGTGCGAGCTTTCTTT
TRBV28	TRBJ2-7	.	TRBD2	CASGRLAGEQYF	TGTGCCAGCGGGCGACTAGCGGGGGAGCAGTACTTC
TRBV20-1	TRBJ2-1	many	.	CSERTAYNEQFF	TGCAGTGAACGGACAGCTTACAATGAGCAGTTCTTC
TRBV5-1	TRBJ2-7	many	TRBD2	CASSPGLGLDEQYF	TGCGCCAGCAGCCCGGGACTAGGATTGGACGAGCAGTACTTC
TRBV28	TRBJ1-1	many	TRBD1	CASSLWGTGATEAFF	TGTGCCAGCAGTTTATGGGGGACAGGGGCTACTGAAGCTTTCTTT